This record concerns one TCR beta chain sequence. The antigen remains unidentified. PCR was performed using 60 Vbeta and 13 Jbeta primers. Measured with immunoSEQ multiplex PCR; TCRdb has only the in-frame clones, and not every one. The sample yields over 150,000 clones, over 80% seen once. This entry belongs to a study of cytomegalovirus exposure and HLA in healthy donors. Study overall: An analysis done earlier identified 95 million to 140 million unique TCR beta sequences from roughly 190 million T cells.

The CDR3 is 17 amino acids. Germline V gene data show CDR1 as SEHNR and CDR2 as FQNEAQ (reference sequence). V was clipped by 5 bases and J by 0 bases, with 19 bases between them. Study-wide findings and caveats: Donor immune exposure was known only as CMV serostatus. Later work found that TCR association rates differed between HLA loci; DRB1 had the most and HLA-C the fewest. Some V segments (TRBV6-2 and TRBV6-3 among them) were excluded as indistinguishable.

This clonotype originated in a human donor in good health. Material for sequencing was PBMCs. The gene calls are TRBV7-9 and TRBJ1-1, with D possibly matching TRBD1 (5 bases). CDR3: CASSPPGQIKMNTEAFF. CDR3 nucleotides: TGTGCCAGCAGCCCTCCAGGACAAATTAAAATGAACACTGAAGCTTTCTTT.